One sample yielded the 31 T cell receptor beta chains listed below, sequenced in a study of CD8+ T cells in alopecia areata. Indicated treatment: oral pan-JAK inhibitor, 5-10 mg twice daily. RNA was isolated and reverse transcribed to cDNA, the sequencing template. Libraries were prepared by immunoSEQ multiplex PCR; TCRdb keeps only in-frame clonotypes and omits some of them. The table includes about 180,000 clones, approximately 59% detected once. Material: CD4+ T cells sorted from blood, obtained at approximately week 60, from a patient treated with tofacitinib. The receptor source for this set is a human donor with alopecia areata.

The CDR3 sequence is CASSQGDRGFVAFF. In nucleotides, the CDR3 is TGCGCCAGCAGCCAAGGGGACAGGGGTTTCGTAGCTTTCTTT. The V gene is TRBV4-1, the J gene TRBJ1-1; 10 bases map to TRBD1. The CDR3 extends over 14 amino acids. Germline V gives CDR1 MGHRA, CDR2 YSYEKL. The V gene end was trimmed by 1 base and the J gene end by 10 bases; junction bases not matched to a gene: 6.

The rearrangement uses TRBV19 and TRBJ1-4, with D unclear. CDR3 length equals 13 residues. In germline, CDR1 is LNHDA, CDR2 SQIVND (reference sequence). Trimming stripped 3 bases from V and 4 bases from J, with 6 bases between. The CDR3: CASSIPRNEKLFF. The CDR3 DNA reads as TGTGCCAGTAGTATTCCGCGTAATGAAAAACTGTTTTTT.

This clone has just a few counts. This chain joins TRBV7-9 and TRBJ2-2, with D tentatively TRBD2 (5 bases). The germline gives CDR1 SEHNR, CDR2 FQNEAQ (reference sequence). The CDR3 extends over 14 amino acids. The V end was cut by 5 bases, the J end by 7 bases, with 14 bases between. As DNA, the CDR3 is TGTGCCAGCAGCCCAAGAGGGCGGATCGGGGAGCTGTTTTTT. It specifies CASSPRGRIGELFF.

The chain couples TRBV9 to TRBJ1-4, with a weak D call TRBD1 (6 bases). Trimming removed 0 bases at V and 8 bases at J, with 11 bases between. From germline, CDR1 is SGDLS and CDR2 YYNGEE. This CDR3 contains 14 residues. The CDR3 DNA is TGTGCCAGCAGCGTAGGCAGGGGAAGCGAAAAACTGTTTTTT. Translation gives CASSVGRGSEKLFF.

This chain uses TRBV4-1 with TRBJ1-4; D remains unclear. The CDR3 contains 15 residues. Germline-derived CDR1 and CDR2 are MGHRA and YSYEKL. With 2 bases removed from V and 4 bases from J, the gap between germline ends came to 11 bases. The CDR3 here is CASSQTLAGNEKLFF. The DNA for the CDR3 is TGCGCCAGCAGCCAAACATTAGCGGGTAATGAAAAACTGTTTTTT.

This clone was picked up a small number of times. CDR3 coding DNA: TGTGCCTGGAGTGTAAGCAGAAATAACAATTCACCCCTCCACTTT. Translated, it gives CAWSVSRNNNSPLHF. V is TRBV30 and J is TRBJ1-6; D call uncertain. V shed 0 bases and J shed 7 bases, with 13 bases lying between them. The CDR3 runs to 15 residues. Germline assignment: CDR1 GTSNPN and CDR2 SVGIG (reference sequence). Combining the CDR3 with reference TRBV30 and TRBJ1-6 gives the whole variable domain SQTIHQWPATLVQPVGSPLSLECTVEGTSNPNLYWYRQAAGRGLQLLFYSVGIGQISSEVPQNLSASRPQDRQFILSSKKLLLSDSGFYLCAWSVSRNNNSPLHFGNGTRLTVT.

The rearrangement joins TRBV7-2 to TRBJ2-7; D gene ambiguous. The CDR3 covers 12 residues. V was cut by 1 base and J by 3 bases, with 4 bases left in between. The V gene's germline CDR1 is SGHTA and CDR2 FQGNSA. In nucleotides, the CDR3 is TGTGCCAGCAGCTTAGGGGACTACGAGCAGTACTTC. This gives the protein CASSLGDYEQYF.

V usage is TRBV25-1 and J usage is TRBJ1-2; D call uncertain. The germline V gene encodes CDR1 MGHDK and CDR2 SYGVNS. V lost 5 bases and J 2 bases, leaving 12 bases between the germline ends. CDR3 size: 14 residues. Here the CDR3 DNA reads TGTGCCAGCAGTACGACACCTTCAAACTATGGCTACACCTTC. This sequence encodes CASSTTPSNYGYTF.

This chain joins TRBV5-1 and TRBJ2-7; 8 bases agree with TRBD1. Germline loops: CDR1 SGHRS, CDR2 YFSETQ. The J segment lost 5 bases and the V segment lost 1 base, leaving 8 bases of the junction unmatched. The CDR3 runs to 15 residues. CDR3 protein: CASSLLRTGINEQYF. The CDR3 DNA reads TGCGCCAGCAGCTTGCTTAGGACAGGGATAAACGAGCAGTACTTC.

The chain carries TRBV4-1 and TRBJ2-2; tentative D call: TRBD2 (5 bases). CDR1 is MGHRA, CDR2 YSYEKL, per germline. Deletions cut 2 bases from V and 6 bases from J, with 16 bases between. The CDR3 loop spans 16 amino acids. The CDR3 coding sequence is TGCGCCAGCAGCCAACATCCGGGCCCCGGGGCCGGGGAGCTGTTTTTT. Translating it yields CASSQHPGPGAGELFF.

The V and J genes are TRBV5-6 and TRBJ2-7; either TRBD1 or TRBD2 may supply D (5 bases each). Trimming left V 3 bases short and J 3 bases short, with 10 bases between. Germline V gene data show CDR1 as SGHDT and CDR2 as YYEEEE. This CDR3 has 13 residues. The CDR3 sequence: CASSWDRLYEQYF. The CDR3 region has the DNA TGTGCCAGCAGCTGGGACCGCCTCTACGAGCAGTACTTC.

This clone was seen more than once but under ten times. The CDR3 region is CSVVGETSLHRSGNTIYF. The CDR3 DNA reads as TGCAGCGTTGTTGGGGAGACTTCGTTACACCGCTCTGGAAACACCATATATTTT. The rearrangement uses TRBV29-1 and TRBJ1-3; D ambiguous. Per the germline V gene, CDR1 is SQVTM and CDR2 is ANQGSEA. Trimming shortened V by 4 bases and J by 0 bases, and 22 bases separated the two germline ends. The CDR3 loop spans 18 amino acids.

In this sample, this clone turned up a few times. Different DNA sequences within this sample yield the same CDR3. The rearrangement joins TRBV30 to TRBJ2-7, with D maybe TRBD2 (6 bases). The CDR3 spans 13 residues. Trimming left V 3 bases short and J 1 base short, with 10 bases between. Germline V gene sequence: CDR1 GTSNPN, CDR2 SVGIG (reference sequence). CDR3 in amino acids: CAWRRGVSYEQYF. Written as DNA, the CDR3 is TGTGCCTGGAGGCGGGGAGTTTCCTACGAGCAGTACTTC.

V usage is TRBV6-5 and J usage is TRBJ1-3; D is possibly TRBD1 (5 bases). CDR3 length equals 15 residues. The V gene lost 7 bases and the J gene lost 4 bases, with 17 bases spanning the gap. The germline V gene encodes CDR1 MNHEY and CDR2 SVGAGI. The CDR3 coding sequence is TGTGCCAGCACTGGGAGGGGACGTGCAGGAAACACCATATATTTT. Protein sequence: CASTGRGRAGNTIYF.

This chain joins TRBV4-1 and TRBJ1-1; no clear D. V was cut by 0 bases and J by 4 bases, with 0 bases left in between. CDR3 size: 11 residues. CDR1 and CDR2 from the germline V gene are MGHRA and YSYEKL. The CDR3 DNA sequence: TGCGCCAGCAGCCAAGACACTGAAGCTTTCTTT. This sequence encodes CASSQDTEAFF.

A few counts support this clone. Since no conserved phenylalanine or tryptophan closes the CDR3, a read error is the likely cause. The limits of the CDR3 on the DNA are not certain, so only TCRdb's listed CDR3 is given. The chain couples TRBV7-9 to TRBJ2-7. Germline CDR1 and CDR2: SEHNR and FQNEAQ (reference sequence). The CDR3 spans 16 residues, counting both ends. CDR3 loop: CASSLAFDLRFFCIKG.

This clone was observed once. The rearrangement links TRBV5-4 to TRBJ2-5, with D uncertain. This CDR3 has 16 residues. Per germline, CDR1 SGHNT and CDR2 YYREEE (reference sequence). The V gene lost 1 base and the J gene lost 5 bases, with 18 bases spanning the gap. CDR3 loop: CASSLLSGGAGETQYF. The CDR3 coding sequence is TGTGCCAGCAGCTTGTTATCAGGTGGCGCCGGGGAGACCCAGTACTTC.

This sequence joins TRBV29-1 and TRBJ2-3; D gene uncertain. The CDR3 contains 10 residues. V lost 4 bases to trimming and J lost 8 bases, with 7 bases between them. Germline CDR1 SQVTM, CDR2 ANQGSEA. The CDR3 DNA sequence: TGCAGCGTTGGAGCCGTTACGCAGTATTTT. This codes for CSVGAVTQYF.

This clone was counted a single time. CDR3 sequence (DNA): TGCGCCAGCAGCTTTGGCGTAGGTGCATTTAATTCACCCCTCCACTTT. It encodes CASSFGVGAFNSPLHF. This rearrangement joins TRBV5-1 to TRBJ1-6; the D is unclear. The CDR3 consists of 16 residues. Germline V gene data show CDR1 as SGHRS and CDR2 as YFSETQ. The ends were cut back, 2 bases at V and 6 bases at J, with 15 bases in the middle.

This chain connects TRBV9 to TRBJ1-2, with 8 bases identical to TRBD1. The CDR3 sequence is 14 residues long. Losses at the gene ends were 3 bases for V and 7 bases for J; bases not matched to a gene: 8. In germline, CDR1 is SGDLS, CDR2 YYNGEE. The CDR3 loop reads CASSADRGKAGYTF. In DNA form, the CDR3 reads TGTGCCAGCAGCGCCGACAGGGGTAAGGCTGGCTACACCTTC. The full variable domain, with the rest looked up from reference TRBV9 and TRBJ1-2, is DSGVTQTPKHLITATGQRVTLRCSPRSGDLSVYWYQQSLDQGLQFLIQYYNGEERAKGNILERFSAQQFPDLHSELNLSSLELGDSALYFCASSADRGKAGYTFGSGTRLTVV.

The chain couples TRBV29-1 to TRBJ1-1, with D possibly TRBD1 on 6 matching bases. The CDR3 extends over 13 amino acids. CDR1 is SQVTM and CDR2 is ANQGSEA in the germline V gene. Trimming took off 3 bases at V and 1 base at J, with 9 bases between the two ends. This CDR3 is CSVDRTANTEAFF. For the CDR3, the DNA is TGCAGCGTTGACCGGACAGCGAACACTGAAGCTTTCTTT. The full variable domain, its missing parts supplied by reference TRBV29-1 and TRBJ1-1, is SAVISQKPSRDICQRGTSLTIQCQVDSQVTMMFWYRQQPGQSLTLIATANQGSEATYESGFVIDKFPISRPNLTFSTLTVSNMSPEDSSIYLCSVDRTANTEAFFGQGTRLTVV.

This clone was found a few times. The rearrangement joins TRBV5-1 to TRBJ1-1, with 7 bases fitting TRBD1. Germline-derived CDR1 and CDR2 are SGHRS and YFSETQ. This CDR3 is 14 amino acids long. V gave up 4 bases and J gave up 3 bases; unmatched junction bases: 6. CDR3 sequence: CASSGIRGDTEAFF. CDR3 nucleotide sequence: TGCGCCAGCAGCGGAATCAGGGGGGACACTGAAGCTTTCTTT.

This clone was seen more than once but under ten times. V usage is TRBV29-1 and J usage is TRBJ1-1, with 9 nucleotides matching TRBD1. Germline V CDR1 and CDR2: SQVTM, ANQGSEA. The trim removed 6 bases at V and 0 bases at J, leaving 8 bases unmatched. The CDR3 loop spans 15 amino acids. The CDR3 DNA sequence: TGCAGCGTGGCCGGGACAGGGAACTTGAACACTGAAGCTTTCTTT. Translation gives CSVAGTGNLNTEAFF. Full variable domain (rest looked up from reference TRBV29-1 and TRBJ1-1): SAVISQKPSRDICQRGTSLTIQCQVDSQVTMMFWYRQQPGQSLTLIATANQGSEATYESGFVIDKFPISRPNLTFSTLTVSNMSPEDSSIYLCSVAGTGNLNTEAFFGQGTRLTVV.

The chain joins TRBV27 to TRBJ2-1; D may be TRBD1 or TRBD2 (5 bases each). V was shortened by 7 bases and J by 4 bases, with 11 bases between the two germline ends. The germline gives CDR1 MNHEY, CDR2 SMNVEV (reference sequence). The CDR3 contains 13 residues. The CDR3 nucleotides read TGTGCCAGCACCCCGTGGGGGTACAATGAGCAGTTCTTC. It specifies CASTPWGYNEQFF.

This clone has a handful of counts. The gene calls are TRBV4-1 and TRBJ1-2; D perhaps matches TRBD1 (5 bases). This CDR3 spans 17 amino acids. Trimming pared 7 bases from V and 5 bases from J, leaving 26 bases between. Germline CDR1 and CDR2: MGHRA and YSYEKL. CDR3 region: CASTFRLGTVDSYGYTF. In nucleotides, the CDR3 is TGCGCCAGCACCTTCCGACTCGGGACCGTGGACTCATATGGCTACACCTTC.

The V gene is TRBV5-8, the J gene TRBJ2-3; 8 nucleotides line up with TRBD1. This CDR3 spans 15 amino acids. CDR1 and CDR2 (germline): SGHTS, YDEGEE. Trimming removed 4 bases from V and 6 bases from J; junction bases left unmatched: 10. CDR3 nucleotide sequence: TGTGCCAGCAGCCCCTACAGGGGGTTAGTGGATACGCAGTATTTT. Amino acid sequence: CASSPYRGLVDTQYF. The full variable domain, completed using reference TRBV5-8 and TRBJ2-3, is EAGVTQSPTHLIKTRGQQATLRCSPISGHTSVYWYQQALGLGLQFLLWYDEGEERNRGNFPPRFSGRQFPNYSSELNVNALELEDSALYLCASSPYRGLVDTQYFGPGTRLTVL.

The gene calls are TRBV5-4 and TRBJ2-2, with D unresolved. V was pared by 4 bases and J by 6 bases, with 7 bases between. Germline assignment: CDR1 SGHNT and CDR2 YYREEE (reference sequence). This CDR3 has 12 amino acids. The CDR3 DNA reads as TGTGCCAGCAGCCCAGGTCCCGGGGAGCTGTTTTTT. It encodes CASSPGPGELFF.

V usage is TRBV6-5 and J usage is TRBJ2-7; 7 bases align to TRBD2. The CDR3 extends over 14 amino acids. Germline CDR1 MNHEY, CDR2 SVGAGI. With V trimmed by 10 bases and J by 6 bases, 15 bases remained unmatched. CDR3 region: CATINPGTTTEQYF. The CDR3 nucleotides read TGTGCCACGATAAACCCCGGGACTACTACCGAGCAGTACTTC.

V usage is TRBV5-1 and J usage is TRBJ2-1; 9 bases align to TRBD1. The V segment lost 4 bases and the J segment 7 bases; nucleotides outside the gene matches: 6. There are 14 residues in the CDR3. Germline V gene sequence: CDR1 SGHRS, CDR2 YFSETQ. The CDR3 spells CASSAGTGPNEQFF. The CDR3 region has the DNA TGCGCCAGCAGCGCCGGGACAGGGCCAAATGAGCAGTTCTTC.

The V call is TRBV7-2, the J call TRBJ2-7; no reliable D call. The CDR3 is 14 amino acids. Germline CDR1 and CDR2: SGHTA and FQGNSA. Trimming removed 1 base at V and 2 bases at J, with 9 bases between. Here the CDR3 reads CASSLVPGPYEQYF. Written as DNA, the CDR3 is TGTGCCAGCAGCTTAGTCCCAGGTCCCTACGAGCAGTACTTC. The variable domain in full, with the rest retrieved from reference TRBV7-2 and TRBJ2-7, is GAGVSQSPSNKVTEKGKDVELRCDPISGHTALYWYRQSLGQGLEFLIYFQGNSAPDKSGLPSDRFSAERTGGSVSTLTIQRTQQEDSAVYLCASSLVPGPYEQYFGPGTRLTVT.

This clone was seen many times. The genes are TRBV27 and TRBJ2-3, with no clear D. CDR3 size: 15 residues. The germline V gene has CDR1 MNHEY and CDR2 SMNVEV (reference sequence). The V gene lost 3 bases and the J gene lost 2 bases, with 12 bases spanning the gap. The CDR3 DNA follows: TGTGCCAGCAGTTTGTGGCCTCTGACCACAGATACGCAGTATTTT. Translation gives CASSLWPLTTDTQYF.